This T cell receptor (beta chain) was recorded in a study of molecular identifiers for immune sequencing clone quantification (dated by TCRdb to 2016 to 2018). The study in broad terms: In a replicate experiment, RNA from roughly 21,000 or 96,000 naive CD8 T cells was split into five aliquots, four of which were sequenced. This methods study used CD8 T cells to benchmark TCR RNA copy counting and molecular-identifier clustering-based TCR repertoire sequencing (MIDCIRS).

Libraries of naive CD8 T cells were generated from roughly 21,000 to 960,000 sorted cells, with 10%, 30% or 50% of the purified RNA used. Naive CD8 T cells, defined as CD8+CD4-CCR7+CD45RA+, were FACS-sorted into RLT Plus buffer on a BD FACSAria II. Detection sensitivity was tested by spiking Jurkat RNA equal to over 8 TCR copies' worth into samples containing about 20,000-1,100,000 naive CD8 T cells. CD8 T cells were enriched using RosetteSep CD8+ T Cell Enrichment Cocktail and Ficoll-Paque, and the enriched cells then underwent ACK red cell lysis. Remarks on this clonotype: This clone's antigen is unknown. Being one base from a much bigger clone, this may be a read error.

The CDR1 and CDR2 encoded by the germline V gene (reference sequence) are SEHNR and FQNEAQ. Counted from cysteine to phenylalanine, this CDR3 has 15 amino acids. Kept here is only the CDR3 DNA, which spans 45 bases and is read in frame from base 1. From V the trimming removes 4 bases and from J it removes 7 bases, while the gene matches leave 10 bases of the junction unaccounted for. What the authors observed across the whole study: About 2.9 recovered TCR RNA copies per cell were obtained by modeling, versus 9 to 10 by digital PCR, implying a capture efficiency of approximately 30%. When barcode sub-clustering was not used, chimeric consensus sequences inflated TCR diversity, with chimeras reaching as high as 47%. Identical TCR molecules sharing a barcode could cause highly expanded clone sizes to be underestimated. In CMV-specific effector cells, clones with more than 20 RNA copies contained over 97% of molecules, whereas in naive cells such clones contained under 1% of molecules. The naive libraries included spiked-in Jurkat TCR RNA (10 copies' worth), and this RNA is not part of the donor repertoire. Spiked-in Jurkat TCR RNA equal to a single cell's worth was reported to be detectable even within 1,100,000 naive CD8 T cells.

Libraries were built with PCR. These reads were obtained on an Illumina HiSeq 4000. Bulk TCR libraries were prepared as previously described, using TCR primers listed in Table S5. Total RNA was purified with the Qiagen AllPrep DNA/RNA kit. Before any analysis, reads coming from multiple sequencing runs of the same library were combined into one pool. The authors' pipeline ran thus. Only reads with exact TCR constant sequence were kept, trimmed to 150 nt, and grouped by their 12-nt molecular barcodes. Reads within each barcode group were sub-clustered using a 15% Levenshtein threshold, and quality-weighted consensus sequences were constructed for each RNA molecule. Non-functional sequences were filtered out, along with any lower-count sequence sitting one edit away from another sequence. Based on fitting two negative binomial distributions, any barcode sub-cluster with under 20% of the maximum read count was discarded. TCRdb took the public reads, trimmed them with fastp at Q25, ran MiXCR for clone calling and kept in-frame beta chains. For every CDR3 protein sequence, its rows merge into one entry that carries the most common genes and DNA. Clone size and V and J calls follow TCRdb, not the original study. Recorded for this sample are approximately 670,000 distinct CDR3 sequences; roughly 21% of them occurred a single time. The top ten clonotypes cover roughly 0.83% of the sample.

This receptor was taken from a human donor in good health. Some libraries in this study had Jurkat cell RNA spiked in. The rearrangement joined TRBV7-9 to TRBJ1-1; TRBD1 fits 9 bases in the junction. The sequenced sample was naive CD8+ T cells from blood, with Jurkat cell RNA spiked in. Explained via the paper, the cell subset or site label denotes: FACS-sorted CD8+CD4-CCR7+CD45RA+ naive T cells. The DNA sequence follows: TGTGCCAGCAGCTGGGGACAGGGTGATCTTGGTGAAGCTTTCTTT. Its protein product is CASSWGQGDLGEAFF.